One and the same sample provided the 7 T cell receptor beta chains below, sequenced in a study of monozygotic twins with inflammatory bowel disease. TCRdb reprocessed the 5' RACE reads, keeping one entry per CDR3 protein, no DNA. Its table lists more than 350,000 distinct CDR3 sequences. Sequencing used blood. The receptor source for this set is a human donor with ulcerative colitis or Crohn's disease, or a healthy co-twin of an affected twin (not recorded which).

The J gene is TRBJ2-7, the V gene TRBV7-9; TCRdb selects TRBD2, and the lack of DNA leaves this call unchecked. The CDR3 is 12 amino acids. Germline lookup yields CDR1 SEHNR and CDR2 FQNEAQ (reference sequence). CDR3 amino acids: CASSPIAGEQYF.

The V and J genes are TRBV7-9 and TRBJ2-7; lacking DNA, the TRBD1 call made by TCRdb goes unchecked. CDR3 length: 13 amino acids. Germline V gives CDR1 SEHNR, CDR2 FQNEAQ (reference sequence). The CDR3 here is CASSWTGEDEQYF.

This chain joins TRBV7-6 and TRBJ2-1. CDR3 length equals 14 residues. Germline CDR1 SGHVS, CDR2 FNYEAQ. Here the CDR3 reads CASSGTANHNEQFF.

V is TRBV30 and J is TRBJ1-5. Germline CDR1 GTSNPN, CDR2 SVGIG (reference sequence). The CDR3 is 14 residues long. The CDR3 reads CAWSSNDRNQPQHF.

The rearrangement uses TRBV9 and TRBJ1-6. The CDR3 is 13 residues long. Germline V gene lookup returns CDR1 SGDLS and CDR2 YYNGEE. The CDR3 is CASSPRENSPLHF.

This sequence joins TRBV7-6 and TRBJ2-7; the TCRdb D gene call, TRBD2, has no DNA to confirm it. This CDR3 is built from 15 residues. Germline assignment: CDR1 SGHVS and CDR2 FNYEAQ. The CDR3 sequence: CASSLEASGSYEQYF.

This sequence joins TRBV21-1 and TRBJ2-1; the TCRdb call, TRBD1, lacks DNA for checking. TRBV21-1 is tagged as a pseudogene. CDR3 size: 16 residues. The CDR3 region is CASSKALQGLDNEQFF.